The 3 T cell receptor beta chains listed next were all sequenced from one sample in a study of tumor and adjacent non-tumor tissue in lung cancer. This sample's RNA came from whole unsorted tissue. Three rounds of nested PCR, following a modified ARM-PCR protocol, produced the TCRbeta library. One entry per CDR3 protein results from TCRdb running MiXCR on the multiplex PCR reads. This table holds around 200,000 distinct CDR3 sequences, approximately 74% found once. Sample: lung tumor tissue. These TCRs come from a man in his sixties with non-small cell lung cancer.

Notes on this clonotype: This may be a read error: a much more frequent sequence differs by one nucleotide. The chain has TRBV29-1 and TRBJ2-3; D is unclear. This CDR3 is built from 14 residues. Per germline, CDR1 SQVTM and CDR2 ANQGSEA. Deletions cut 2 bases from V and 4 bases from J, with 13 bases between. The CDR3 is CSVESGRYSDTQYF. CDR3 nucleotides: TGCAGCGTTGAATCCGGGCGCTATTCAGATACGCAGTATTTT.

This clonotype occurred a few times. V gene TRBV5-1 combines with J gene TRBJ1-5; D is undetermined. V gave up 0 bases and J gave up 7 bases, with 8 bases separating them. The CDR3 consists of 13 residues. From germline, CDR1 is SGHRS and CDR2 YFSETQ. The CDR3 protein is CASSLEGIQPQHF. CDR3 coding DNA: TGCGCCAGCAGCTTGGAAGGGATCCAGCCCCAGCATTTT.

The rearrangement links TRBV10-2 to TRBJ1-2, with a tentative D call TRBD1 (6 bases). Germline V lookup: CDR1 WSHSY, CDR2 SAAADI. V dropped 7 bases and J dropped 6 bases, with 9 bases sitting between them. This CDR3 is built from 11 residues. The CDR3 loop is CASNSGDGYTF. For the CDR3, the DNA is TGCGCCAGCAATTCAGGGGATGGCTACACCTTC.